This T cell receptor beta chain was sequenced for a study of blood T cell repertoires in COVID-19. In the original analysis: Amplified reference gene primers provided the basis for estimating nucleated cell counts. Profiled with immunoSEQ multiplex PCR; TCRdb holds only in-frame clones, not every one. That table is the source of V, J and clone size, and D and trimming were worked out from the DNA. The sample includes some 88,000 clones, about 85% of them seen just once. Sequencing was carried out using peripheral blood. This clonotype originated in a woman aged 70 to 79 with acute or convalescent COVID-19.

CDR3 coding DNA: TGTGCCAGCAGCTTCGGACAGGGCGTCTACAATGAGCAGTTCTTC. This sequence encodes CASSFGQGVYNEQFF. The chain is built from TRBV5-4 and TRBJ2-1; 8 bases agree with TRBD1. CDR1 SGHNT and CDR2 YYREEE come from the germline V gene (reference sequence). CDR3 length equals 15 residues. J gave up 3 bases and V 2 bases, and 4 bases lay outside the gene matches.